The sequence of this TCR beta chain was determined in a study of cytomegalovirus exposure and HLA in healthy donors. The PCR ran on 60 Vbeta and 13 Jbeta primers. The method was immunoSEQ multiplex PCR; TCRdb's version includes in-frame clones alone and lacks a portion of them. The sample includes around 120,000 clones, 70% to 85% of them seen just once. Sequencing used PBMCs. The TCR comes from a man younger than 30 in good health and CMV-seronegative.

The CDR3 nucleotides are TGTGCCAGCAGCTCAGCGGGGGGGCAGTCAGATACGCAGTATTTT. This translates into CASSSAGGQSDTQYF. The chain employs TRBV7-9 and TRBJ2-3; 10 bases are shared with TRBD2. The CDR3 runs to 15 residues. Germline CDR1 and CDR2: SEHNR and FQNEAQ (reference sequence). V gave up 4 bases and J gave up 4 bases; unmatched junction bases: 5.